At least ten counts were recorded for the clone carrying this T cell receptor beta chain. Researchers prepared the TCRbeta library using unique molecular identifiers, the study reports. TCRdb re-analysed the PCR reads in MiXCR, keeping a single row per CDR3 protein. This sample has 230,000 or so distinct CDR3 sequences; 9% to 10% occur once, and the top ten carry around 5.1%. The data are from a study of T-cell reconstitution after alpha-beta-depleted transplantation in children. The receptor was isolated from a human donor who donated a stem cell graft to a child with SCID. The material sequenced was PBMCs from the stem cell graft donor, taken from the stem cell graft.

The chain's CDR3 is CASSRQGGEQYF. The CDR3 nucleotides are TGTGCCAGCAGTCGACAGGGGGGTGAGCAGTACTTC. This chain links TRBV28 with TRBJ2-7; 9 bases map to TRBD1. With V trimmed by 5 bases and J by 7 bases, 3 bases remained unmatched. This CDR3 has 12 residues. Germline CDR1 and CDR2: MDHEN and SYDVKM.